The 19 T cell receptor beta chains given below trace back to one sample, sequenced in a study of shared clonotypes between healthy human individuals. Assay used: immunoSEQ multiplex PCR; TCRdb lists only in-frame clones, some missing. The sample contains some 490,000 clones, approximately 82% of which appear only once. Sequenced sample: PBMCs. All receptors come from a woman between 40 and 50 years old in good health. Some clones in this sample may be carry-over from other donors' samples.

The chain has TRBV9 and TRBJ2-1; D uncertain. The germline gives CDR1 SGDLS, CDR2 YYNGEE. V was shortened by 4 bases and J by 0 bases, with 11 bases between the two germline ends. The CDR3 is 15 amino acids. The CDR3 region has the DNA TGTGCCAGCAGCCCGCCTGGCGGCTCCTACAATGAGCAGTTCTTC. It codes for CASSPPGGSYNEQFF.

J is TRBJ2-1 and V is TRBV9; D call uncertain. CDR3 length: 16 residues. Germline lookup yields CDR1 SGDLS and CDR2 YYNGEE. The V end was cut by 1 base, the J end by 4 bases, with 15 bases between. CDR3 in DNA: TGTGCCAGCAGCGTAATCCAGTCAGTTCGGTACAATGAGCAGTTCTTC. This encodes CASSVIQSVRYNEQFF.

This clone showed up just once. The chain employs TRBV30 and TRBJ2-2; tentatively, D is TRBD1 (5 bases). Trimming took off 2 bases at V and 5 bases at J, with 9 bases between the two ends. CDR1 and CDR2 from the germline V gene are GTSNPN and SVGIG (reference sequence). The length of the CDR3 is 13 residues. This chain's CDR3 is CAWSPTVTGELFF. Here the CDR3 DNA reads TGTGCCTGGAGTCCGACAGTGACCGGGGAGCTGTTTTTT.

V and J are TRBV11-2 and TRBJ2-1, with TRBD2 matching over 10 bases. The V and J ends lost 4 bases and 4 bases, in that order; junction bases with no gene match: 4. Germline assignment: CDR1 SGHAT and CDR2 FQNNGV. This CDR3 has 15 amino acids. CDR3 sequence (DNA): TGTGCCAGCAGCTCGGGACTAGCGTTTTACAATGAGCAGTTCTTC. Translated, it gives CASSSGLAFYNEQFF.

V usage is TRBV7-3 and J usage is TRBJ2-3, with D perhaps TRBD2 (5 bases). V was shortened by 1 base and J by 2 bases, with 13 bases between the two germline ends. Looked up from germline, CDR1 is SGHTA and CDR2 is FQGTGA. The CDR3 consists of 16 residues. The CDR3 DNA is TGTGCCAGCAGCTTAATCGCGGGCTACGACACAGATACGCAGTATTTT. This codes for CASSLIAGYDTDTQYF.

There are a few counts of this clone. CDR3 loop: CATANTLAGGGDTQYF. In DNA form, the CDR3 reads TGTGCCACCGCAAACACCCTAGCGGGGGGGGGAGATACGCAGTATTTT. This chain joins TRBV19 and TRBJ2-3, with 12 positions matching TRBD2. CDR1 LNHDA and CDR2 SQIVND come from the germline V gene (reference sequence). CDR3 size: 16 residues. V was pared by 10 bases and J by 5 bases, with 13 bases of the junction left unmatched.

For the CDR3, the DNA is TGCAGCGTTGTGAAGGGACAGGGACTCAATGAGCAGTTCTTC. Its translation is CSVVKGQGLNEQFF. This chain uses TRBV29-1 with TRBJ2-1; TRBD1 matches 9 bases. This CDR3 region has 14 residues. In germline, CDR1 is SQVTM, CDR2 ANQGSEA. V was pared by 4 bases and J by 6 bases, with 7 bases of the junction left unmatched.

The chain couples TRBV30 to TRBJ1-6; maybe TRBD1 (6 bases). V lost 4 bases and J lost 9, with 13 bases in between. CDR3 length equals 13 residues. Germline CDR1 and CDR2: GTSNPN and SVGIG (reference sequence). The CDR3 reads CAWITGKGSPLHF. The DNA for the CDR3 is TGTGCCTGGATAACAGGGAAAGGTTCACCCCTCCACTTT.

This clone was counted only a few times. The chain has TRBV5-1 and TRBJ2-3, with D possibly being TRBD2 (6 bases). Germline CDR1 SGHRS, CDR2 YFSETQ. With 4 bases removed from V and 3 bases from J, the gap between germline ends came to 12 bases. The length of the CDR3 is 14 residues. CDR3 protein: CASSEGGSTDTQYF. CDR3 in DNA: TGCGCCAGCAGCGAGGGAGGATCGACAGATACGCAGTATTTT.

The chain carries TRBV9 and TRBJ2-1; the match to TRBD2 covers 10 bases. J gave up 7 bases and V 0 bases, and 4 bases lay outside the gene matches. CDR1 SGDLS and CDR2 YYNGEE come from the germline V gene. The CDR3 is 15 residues long. The CDR3 sequence is CASSVEAGGWNEQFF. The CDR3 region has the DNA TGTGCCAGCAGCGTAGAAGCGGGAGGGTGGAATGAGCAGTTCTTC.

The sample holds one count of this clone. The V gene is TRBV5-4, the J gene TRBJ2-5; D call uncertain. This CDR3 spans 13 amino acids. The V end lost 3 bases, the J end lost 1 base, and 7 bases lay between the germline ends. Germline CDR1 SGHNT, CDR2 YYREEE (reference sequence). The CDR3 here is CASSSLTQETQYF. As DNA, the CDR3 is TGTGCCAGCAGCTCGCTTACCCAAGAGACCCAGTACTTC.

V and J are TRBV6-1 and TRBJ1-2; 8 nucleotides align to TRBD1. Germline trimming cut 3 bases from V and 1 base from J; bases unmatched to any gene: 1. This CDR3 region has 14 residues. In germline, CDR1 is MNHNS, CDR2 SASEGT. For the CDR3, the DNA is TGTGCCAGCAGTGACAGGGGGCTTAACTATGGCTACACCTTC. It codes for CASSDRGLNYGYTF.

Comment on this clone: Other DNA sequences in this specimen translate into the identical CDR3. The V and J genes are TRBV5-1 and TRBJ1-1, with D possibly matching TRBD1 (5 bases). This CDR3 is built from 13 residues. V lost 4 bases to trimming and J lost 6 bases, with 13 bases between them. CDR1 is SGHRS and CDR2 is YFSETQ in the germline V gene. The CDR3 DNA reads TGCGCCAGCAGCCTGGGGGGTGAATCTGAAGCTTTCTTT. This codes for CASSLGGESEAFF. The variable domain in full, completed from reference TRBV5-1 and TRBJ1-1, reads KAGVTQTPRYLIKTRGQQVTLSCSPISGHRSVSWYQQTPGQGLQFLFEYFSETQRNKGNFPGRFSGRQFSNSRSEMNVSTLELGDSALYLCASSLGGESEAFFGQGTRLTVV.

This clone was seen only once. Germline is not matched at one junction end, which may reflect a read error. The chain uses TRBV30 and TRBJ2-2; 7 bases line up with TRBD1. The CDR3 is made up of 21 amino acids. CDR1 GTSNPN and CDR2 SVGIG come from the germline V gene (reference sequence). CDR3 DNA: TGTGCCTGGAGTGTATTTCCGGGACAGTTGATAACGGAAGCGAACACCGGGGAGCTGTCTTTT. This encodes CAWSVFPGQLITEANTGELSF.

The chain uses TRBV7-3 and TRBJ2-2; a possible D gene is TRBD1 (5 bases). The germline V gene has CDR1 SGHTA and CDR2 FQGTGA. V dropped 3 bases and J dropped 5 bases, with 16 bases sitting between them. The CDR3 is 16 amino acids. The CDR3 reads CASSFGAPSRTGELFF. The CDR3 coding sequence is TGTGCCAGCAGCTTTGGGGCCCCATCTAGAACCGGGGAGCTGTTTTTT.

V is TRBV15 and J is TRBJ2-1, with a tentative D call TRBD2 (6 bases). In germline, CDR1 is LNHNV, CDR2 YYDKDF (reference sequence). With 2 bases removed from V and 10 bases from J, the gap between germline ends came to 9 bases. CDR3 size: 12 residues. The CDR3 DNA is TGTGCCACCAGCAGAATAGCGGAAGAGCAGTTCTTC. Translated, it gives CATSRIAEEQFF.

V usage is TRBV10-2 and J usage is TRBJ1-5, with TRBD1 matching 8 bases. This CDR3 region has 14 residues. J lost 7 bases, V lost 6 bases, and 8 bases had no gene match. Germline V gene sequence: CDR1 WSHSY, CDR2 SAAADI. CDR3 nucleotides: TGCGCCAGCAGCGCGACAGGGGCAGGGCAGCCCCAGCATTTT. Translated: CASSATGAGQPQHF.

The chain combines TRBV4-3 with TRBJ1-2; D perhaps matches TRBD1 (6 bases). This CDR3 spans 14 amino acids. V lost 2 bases and J 7 bases, leaving 14 bases between the germline ends. CDR1 and CDR2 from the germline V gene are LGHNA and YSLEER. CDR3 loop: CASSQNGGLSGYTF. The CDR3 DNA follows: TGCGCCAGCAGCCAAAACGGGGGGCTGTCTGGCTACACCTTC.

The chain employs TRBV18 and TRBJ2-1; TRBD2 agrees at 11 bases. V lost 0 bases and J lost 3; bases outside the gene matches: 10. Per the germline V gene, CDR1 is KGHSH and CDR2 is LQKENI. This CDR3 comprises 19 residues. The CDR3 sequence is CASSPPSRSSGGGYNEQFF. The CDR3 DNA is TGTGCCAGCTCACCACCGAGCCGGAGTAGCGGGGGGGGCTACAATGAGCAGTTCTTC.